This T cell receptor (beta chain) stems from a study of blood T cell repertoires in COVID-19. Background on the study: Acute and convalescent COVID-19 specimens originated in the United States, Italy and Spain. Sources were T cells, B-cell-depleted T cells, or PBMCs; the material itself was cDNA or gDNA.

In the original processing: Nucleated cell number was recorded as an estimate derived from reference gene primer amplification. The data were produced by immunoSEQ multiplex PCR, yet TCRdb's version contains in-frame clones alone and is incomplete. The DNA gave D and trimming, while V, J and clone size come from that table. The data contain about 300,000 clones, around nine tenths of them seen just once; the ten biggest clones take up about 1.2%. V was shortened by 4 bases and J by 6 bases, with 14 bases between the two germline ends. Germline V gives CDR1 SGHRS, CDR2 YFSETQ. The CDR3 covers 14 residues.

Sequencing input: peripheral blood. The V and J genes are TRBV5-1 and TRBJ2-1; D gene unclear. The clonotype originates from a man between 70 and 80 years old with acute or convalescent COVID-19. CDR3: CASSLQTSLNEQFF. The CDR3 nucleotides are TGCGCCAGCAGCCTACAGACCTCCCTCAATGAGCAGTTCTTC.